This TCR beta chain is drawn from a study of radiotherapy plus CTLA-4 blockade in lung cancer. Study as a whole: With roughly a third of patients having disease control, objective responses were seen in 15% to 20%.

Notes on the study in general: TCR clones from tumors expanded in blood after radiotherapy plus ipilimumab. Early blood T cell clone changes and increased post-radiation serum interferon-beta were reportedly the strongest response predictors.

Clones were sequenced by immunoSEQ multiplex PCR, and TCRdb holds only the in-frame ones, with some missing. The sample has roughly 54,000 clones; roughly 84% are singletons. Focal radiation plus CTLA-4 blockade with ipilimumab was administered to patients who had chemo-refractory metastatic non-small-cell lung cancer. V dropped 3 bases and J dropped 7 bases, with 7 bases sitting between them. Germline V gene sequence: CDR1 SSHAT, CDR2 FNYEAQ (reference sequence). This CDR3 has 13 residues. This clone was seen a few times. Its antigen is not identified. This receptor was obtained from a human donor with non-small cell lung cancer who had a partial response to radiotherapy plus ipilimumab. This rearrangement joins TRBV7-7 to TRBJ1-6, with TRBD1 as a possible D gene (5 bases). Source: peripheral blood, taken from a patient treated with radiotherapy plus ipilimumab. CDR3 coding DNA: TGTGCCAGCAGCTTGTCAGGGAATTCACCCCTCCACTTT. This sequence encodes CASSLSGNSPLHF.